This T cell receptor (beta chain) was captured by sequencing in a study of shared clonotypes between healthy human individuals. Regarding this clone: The sample contains more than one DNA sequence encoding this CDR3.

The germline CDR1 and CDR2 sequences are MNHEY and SVGAGI. The CDR3 has 13 residues. J lost 3 bases, V lost 5 bases, and 2 bases had no gene match. Roughly 200 ng DNA, tens of thousands of T cell genomes, went into each sorted-subset replicate PCR. TCRdb's table, derived via immunoSEQ multiplex PCR, lists solely in-frame clones and lacks some. The sample lists roughly 2 million clones; around 95% were seen once. The sample was naive CD4+ T cells sorted from blood. Noted subset: CD45RA+ positively selected. This rearrangement joins TRBV6-5 to TRBJ2-7; TRBD1 agrees at 9 bases. The source of this sequence is a man between 18 and 29 years old in good health. The CDR3 DNA reads as TGTGCCAGCAGTAGGACAGGGGACTACGAGCAGTACTTC. Amino acid sequence: CASSRTGDYEQYF.